The rows below give T cell receptor beta chains drawn from one sample of a study of blood T cell repertoires in COVID-19. Libraries were prepared by immunoSEQ multiplex PCR; TCRdb keeps only in-frame clonotypes and omits some of them. Altogether 310,000 or so clones are present, about 91% being singletons, with the ten largest covering 8.5% to 10%. The sequencing sample was made of PBMCs or T cells enriched from blood (not recorded which). Receptors originate from a woman younger than 35 who had recovered from COVID-19. Each CDR3 is given with its conserved first and last residue. D genes are given only for firm matches. Some rows have no size entry. The others give once, few or many, or a class for an expanded clone.

j_call | clone_size | d_call | v_call | cdr3_nt | cdr3_aa
TRBJ1-2 | - | TRBD1 | TRBV7-2 | TGTGCCAGCAGCCCACAGACAGGGTACGACTATGGCTACACCTTC | CASSPQTGYDYGYTF
TRBJ1-1 | - | - | TRBV2 | TGTGCCAGCAGTCTCCAGTGGGGAGAAGGTGAAGCTTTCTTT | CASSLQWGEGEAFF
TRBJ1-1 | - | TRBD1 | TRBV5-4 | TGTGCCAGCAGCTCGGACAGGGGGTCCCTCCCGAACACTGAAGCTTTCTTT | CASSSDRGSLPNTEAFF
TRBJ1-2 | - | - | TRBV10-1 | TGCGCCAGCAGTGCCGTTGGACAGTATAACTATGGCTACACCTTC | CASSAVGQYNYGYTF
TRBJ1-4 | - | - | TRBV16 | TGTGCCAGCAGCCAGTTGGCTACAGGAGAAAAACTGTTTTTT | CASSQLATGEKLFF
TRBJ2-2 | - | TRBD1 | TRBV4-3 | TGCGCCAGCAGCCAACCCGGACAGGGGGCCACCGGGGAGCTGTTTTTT | CASSQPGQGATGELFF
TRBJ1-2 | - | - | TRBV9 | TGTGCCAGCAGCGCCCGCATGAGTGGCTACACCTTC | CASSARMSGYTF
TRBJ1-3 | - | - | TRBV11-2 | TGTGCCAGCAGCCATGGGGCTGAGTTTCGCTCTGGAAACACCATATATTTT | CASSHGAEFRSGNTIYF
TRBJ2-7 | - | TRBD2 | TRBV5-1 | TGCGCCAGCAGCTTGGAGGCGGGGGGTCCCTACGAGCAGTACTTC | CASSLEAGGPYEQYF
TRBJ2-7 | - | TRBD2 | TRBV7-6 | TGTGCCAGCAGCTCTTTAGCGGGAGGGAGCTCCTACGAGCAGTACTTC | CASSSLAGGSSYEQYF
TRBJ2-2 | once | TRBD2 | TRBV11-1 | TGTGCCAGCCAACTAGCGGGAGTGTATAGCGGGGAGCTGTTTTTT | CASQLAGVYSGELFF
TRBJ1-4 | - | - | TRBV20-1 | TGCAGTGCCGGGTTGAATCTAGAACTGTTTTTT | CSAGLNLELFF
TRBJ2-5 | - | - | TRBV24-1 | TGTGCCACCAGTGATTCAGGCAGGGGTAGGTGGGGGACCCAGTACTTC | CATSDSGRGRWGTQYF
TRBJ1-5 | - | - | TRBV28 | TGTGCCAGCAGACGACGGTGGGACTCAATAGGGAGCAATCAGCCCCAGCATTTT | CASRRRWDSIGSNQPQHF
TRBJ2-7 | - | - | TRBV20-1 | TGCAGTGCTAGACAGGGCTACGAGCAGTACTTC | CSARQGYEQYF
TRBJ1-5 | - | TRBD1 | TRBV7-2 | TGTGCCAGCAGCTTAACAGGGGGGGGAAGCAATCAGCCCCAGCATTTT | CASSLTGGGSNQPQHF
TRBJ1-4 | - | - | TRBV28 | TGTGCCAGCATGTTTTCAGGTGGGGGGGGGAATGAAAAACTGTTTTTT | CASMFSGGGGNEKLFF
TRBJ2-7 | - | - | TRBV13 | TGTGCCAACAGCTTAAGCGGCGGGGATTACGAGCAGTACTTC | CANSLSGGDYEQYF
TRBJ2-7 | - | TRBD2 | TRBV7-9 | TGTGCCAGCAGCTTAGTATTAGCGGGCTCCTACGAGCAGTACTTC | CASSLVLAGSYEQYF
TRBJ1-6 | - | TRBD1 | TRBV10-3 | TGTGCCTCCACAGGGGATAATTCACCCCTCCACTTT | CASTGDNSPLHF
TRBJ1-1 | - | - | TRBV11-1 | TGTGCCAGCAGTGTGGGGGGGCTTAATGAAGCTTTCTTT | CASSVGGLNEAFF
TRBJ2-7 | - | TRBD2 | TRBV7-2 | TGTGCCAGCAGCTTAGTAGCGGGGGGGTCCTACGAGCAGTACTTC | CASSLVAGGSYEQYF
TRBJ2-3 | - | TRBD1 | TRBV7-3 | TGTGCCAGCAGCTTAATGACAGGGTCAGATACGCAGTATTTT | CASSLMTGSDTQYF
TRBJ1-1 | - | - | TRBV18 | TGTGCCAGCTCATCCGGAATAGGGGCGCCGGGTACTGAAGCTTTCTTT | CASSSGIGAPGTEAFF
TRBJ1-6 | - | TRBD1 | TRBV6-5 | TGTGCCAGCAGTCCCCGACAGGGCAGTAATTCACCCCTCCACTTT | CASSPRQGSNSPLHF
TRBJ1-1 | - | - | TRBV4-2 | TGTGCCAGCAGCCGCCCGACATTGAACACTGAAGCTTTCTTT | CASSRPTLNTEAFF
TRBJ1-1 | - | - | TRBV19 | TGTGCCAGTAGTATTCAGACAGAGGTGGCAGCTTTCTTT | CASSIQTEVAAFF
TRBJ1-4 | - | TRBD1 | TRBV7-8 | TGTGCCAGCAGCTTAGGGCAGGGGGCTTACTATGAAAAACTGTTTTTT | CASSLGQGAYYEKLFF
TRBJ2-3 | - | - | TRBV4-3 | TGCGCCAGCAGCCAGGGACGACTTGGCCGGGGGAGGGATACGCAGTATTTT | CASSQGRLGRGRDTQYF
TRBJ2-1 | - | TRBD2 | TRBV5-1 | TGCGCCAGCAGCTTAGCGGGACCCTACAATGAGCAGTTCTTC | CASSLAGPYNEQFF
TRBJ2-7 | - | - | TRBV7-2 | TGTGCCAGCAGCTTCGGCAGGGGCGACGAGCAGTACTTC | CASSFGRGDEQYF
TRBJ2-7 | - | TRBD1 | TRBV6-2/TRBV6-3 | TGTGCCAGCAGGTACAGGGGGCCCTCCTACGAGCAGTACTTC | CASRYRGPSYEQYF
TRBJ2-1 | - | TRBD1 | TRBV30 | TGTGCCTGGAACCCCGATCTCGGACAGGGTCCCAATGAGCAGTTCTTC | CAWNPDLGQGPNEQFF
TRBJ2-3 | - | TRBD2 | TRBV5-8 | TGTGCCAGCAGCAAACCGGGACTAGCGGGAGACCCAGATACGCAGTATTTT | CASSKPGLAGDPDTQYF
TRBJ2-7 | few | TRBD1 | TRBV6-4 | TGTGCCAGCAGTCAGACAGGGGAGTCAACCGAGCAGTACTTC | CASSQTGESTEQYF
TRBJ1-4 | - | - | TRBV5-1 | TGCGCCAGCAGCTTGGCCCAGCGAAGGAGTGGTGAAAAACTGTTTTTT | CASSLAQRRSGEKLFF
TRBJ1-4 | - | - | TRBV12-3/TRBV12-4 | TGTGCCAGCAGTGCAGGGTATTCTGAAAAACTGTTTTTT | CASSAGYSEKLFF
TRBJ2-7 | - | TRBD1 | TRBV10-2 | TGCGCCAGCCGACGTTACTACCGGGACAGCTCCTACGAGCAGTACTTC | CASRRYYRDSSYEQYF
TRBJ1-1 | - | - | TRBV27 | TGTGCCAGCAGTTTATGGTCTCGGGTCAGGGAGGGGGGGAAGACCACTGAAGCTTTCTTT | CASSLWSRVREGGKTTEAFF
TRBJ1-2 | - | - | TRBV4-3 | TGCGCCAGCAGCCAAGATATAAACAGGGTAAATGGCTACACCTTC | CASSQDINRVNGYTF
TRBJ2-2 | - | - | TRBV7-2 | TGTGCCAGCAGACAACAGGGCGGGGAGCTGTTTTTT | CASRQQGGELFF
TRBJ1-6 | few | - | TRBV28 | TGTGCCAGCAGTGAAACAGGGATCGCACCCTATAATTCACCCCTCCACTTT | CASSETGIAPYNSPLHF
TRBJ2-7 | - | - | TRBV11-3 | TGTGCCAGCAGCTTAGCTTGCGAGCAGTACTTC | CASSLACEQYF
TRBJ1-1 | - | - | TRBV11-3 | TGTGCCAGCAGCGAGGACAGAAACACTGAAGCTTTCTTT | CASSEDRNTEAFF
TRBJ2-5 | - | TRBD1 | TRBV2 | TGTGCCAGCGAAGGGACAGGCGAGACCCAGTACTTC | CASEGTGETQYF
TRBJ1-4 | - | - | TRBV28 | TGTGCCAGCAGTCCCCCGGCGGGGGGCGGAAAACTGTTTTTT | CASSPPAGGGKLFF
TRBJ1-6 | - | - | TRBV13 | TGTGCCAGCAGCTTGGGCAGGGATTCGAATTCACCCCTCCACTTT | CASSLGRDSNSPLHF
TRBJ1-2 | - | - | TRBV5-6 | TGTGCCAGCAGCTTGGGGACAGCTGAGGGCTATGGCTACACCTTC | CASSLGTAEGYGYTF
TRBJ2-6 | once | TRBD1 | TRBV19 | TGTGCCAGTAGTAACGACAGGGCTGGGGCCAACGTCCTGACTTTC | CASSNDRAGANVLTF
TRBJ1-4 | - | - | TRBV25-1 | TGTGCCAGTATCTCGGAGTTAAATGAAAAACTGTTTTTT | CASISELNEKLFF
TRBJ2-5 | - | TRBD2 | TRBV19 | TGTGCCAGTAGTATAGGACTAGCGGGAGGACAAGAGACCCAGTACTTC | CASSIGLAGGQETQYF
TRBJ2-7 | - | - | TRBV5-6 | TGTGCCAGCAGACAAACCTACGAGCAGTACTTC | CASRQTYEQYF
TRBJ1-1 | - | - | TRBV5-1 | TGCGCCAGCAGCTTGGGGGCCAGGCCCGAAACTGAAGCTTTCTTT | CASSLGARPETEAFF
TRBJ2-3 | - | - | TRBV27 | TGTGCCAGCAGTTTATCGATCCCAGAGCGAGGAGATACGCAGTATTTT | CASSLSIPERGDTQYF
TRBJ1-5 | - | TRBD1 | TRBV7-9 | TGTGCCAGCAGCTTAGGACAGGGTCAGCCCCAGCATTTT | CASSLGQGQPQHF
TRBJ2-4 | - | TRBD2 | TRBV7-9 | TGTGCCAGCAGCCCAAGGGGTCTAAGCGGGGGAGCGAAAAACATTCAGTACTTC | CASSPRGLSGGAKNIQYF
TRBJ2-3 | - | - | TRBV6-2/TRBV6-3 | TGTGCCAGCAGTCCCAGGTATCGGCTGTTCACAGATACGCAGTATTTT | CASSPRYRLFTDTQYF
TRBJ2-7 | - | TRBD1 | TRBV19 | TGTGCCAGTAGTCCCCAGGGAGGGACAGGGCGGAGGGACTTC | CASSPQGGTGRRDF
TRBJ2-7 | - | TRBD1 | TRBV24-1 | TGTGCCACCAGTGATACGGACAGGGGTGCCTACGAGCAGTACTTC | CATSDTDRGAYEQYF
TRBJ1-2 | - | TRBD1 | TRBV19 | TGTGCCAGTAGTATAGGAGGGGACAGAAATGGCTACACCTTC | CASSIGGDRNGYTF